This TCR beta chain originates from a study of CD8 T cells in ankylosing spondylitis. This clonotype appeared many times. The antigen is not known. Using its own MiXCR run on the 5' RACE reads, TCRdb lists one record per CDR3 protein. The sample yields 100,000 to 150,000 distinct CDR3 sequences, roughly 8.8% seen once. Study-wide findings and caveats: Reactive arthritis synovial fluid and blood previously showed some of these motif variants.

The CDR3 consists of 14 residues. The germline V gene encodes CDR1 LGHNA and CDR2 YSLEER. The V end was cut by 1 base, the J end by 11 bases, with 17 bases between. The material sequenced was blood, either unsorted or a sorted T cell fraction (not recorded which). The receptor's source is a male donor with ankylosing spondylitis or in good health (not recorded which). The chain has TRBV4-3 and TRBJ1-1; perhaps TRBD1 as D (5 bases). In DNA form, the CDR3 reads TGCGCCAGCAGCCAAGTGGCGGGACGGCCCGGTGCTTTCTTT. This codes for CASSQVAGRPGAFF.